This T cell receptor beta chain is drawn from a study of T cell changes during pregnancy in multiple sclerosis. V was pared by 0 bases and J by 2 bases, with 12 bases between. The CDR3 covers 15 residues. Germline V lookup: CDR1 SGHKS, CDR2 YYEKEE (reference sequence). Data came from immunoSEQ multiplex PCR; TCRdb stores just in-frame clones and leaves some out. The sample comprises 65,000 to 85,000 clones, more than 90% of which are singletons, and roughly 0.21% rests with the top ten. The TCR was taken from a female donor with multiple sclerosis, enrolled in a pregnancy study. This chain uses TRBV5-5 with TRBJ2-7; D may be TRBD1 (6 bases). The specimen comprised CD4+ T cells from peripheral blood mononuclear cells, sampled before pregnancy. DNA for the CDR3: TGTGCCAGCAGCTTGGAAGGGGGAAGAACCTACGAGCAGTACTTC. This encodes CASSLEGGRTYEQYF.